This T cell receptor beta chain was found in a study of Ad26.COV2.S vaccination and SARS-CoV-2 variants. V was pared by 4 bases and J by 1 base, with 3 bases of the junction left unmatched. CDR3 length: 16 residues. Germline V gene lookup returns CDR1 SGHNT and CDR2 YYREEE (reference sequence). Documented treatment: roughly 20 received Ad26.COV2.S at low or high dose, single or two shots; several received placebo; per-sample allocation not given. Sample collection was performed on day 63 after the first vaccine or placebo injection. Profiling relied on immunoSEQ multiplex PCR, and the TCRdb table lists in-frame clones only, not all of them. The profile shows approximately 300,000 clones, approximately 86% of them singletons.

This specimen consisted of peripheral blood, obtained in a trial of Ad26.COV2.S vaccine versus placebo. The sequence derives from a person between 18 and 59 years old who received the Ad26.COV2.S COVID-19 vaccine or a placebo. This rearrangement joins TRBV5-4 to TRBJ2-2; TRBD2 matches 11 bases. CDR3 sequence reads: CASSMLAGGNTGELFF. The CDR3 DNA reads as TGTGCCAGCAGCATGCTAGCGGGGGGGAACACCGGGGAGCTGTTTTTT.